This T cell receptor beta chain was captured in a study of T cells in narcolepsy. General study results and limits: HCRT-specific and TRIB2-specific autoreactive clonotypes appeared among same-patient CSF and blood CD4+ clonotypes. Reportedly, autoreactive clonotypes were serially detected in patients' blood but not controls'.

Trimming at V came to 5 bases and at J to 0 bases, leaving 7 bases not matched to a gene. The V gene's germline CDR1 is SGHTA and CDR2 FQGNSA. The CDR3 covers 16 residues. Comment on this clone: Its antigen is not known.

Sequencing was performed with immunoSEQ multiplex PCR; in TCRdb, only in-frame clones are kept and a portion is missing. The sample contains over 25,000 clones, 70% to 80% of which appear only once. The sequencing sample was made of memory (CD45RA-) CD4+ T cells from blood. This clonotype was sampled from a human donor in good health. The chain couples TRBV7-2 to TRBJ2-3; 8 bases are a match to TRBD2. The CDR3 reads CASSTWRGASTDTQYF. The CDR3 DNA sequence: TGTGCCAGCAGCACTTGGCGGGGGGCGAGCACAGATACGCAGTATTTT. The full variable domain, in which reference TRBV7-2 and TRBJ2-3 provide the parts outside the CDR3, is GAGVSQSPSNKVTEKGKDVELRCDPISGHTALYWYRQSLGQGLEFLIYFQGNSAPDKSGLPSDRFSAERTGGSVSTLTIQRTQQEDSAVYLCASSTWRGASTDTQYFGPGTRLTVL.